The 27 T cell receptor beta chains below all came from one sample that was sequenced in a study of radiotherapy plus CTLA-4 blockade in lung cancer (dated by TCRdb to 2017 to 2018). The library relied on the immunoSEQ multiplex PCR assay. Imported from immuneACCESS, the table was reduced by TCRdb to in-frame sequences with V and J called. These copies leave out some clones; in studies compared against another copy, an unresolved V gene accounts for under half, and the cause of the remainder is not known. Within this sample are roughly 45,000 clones, with roughly 60% of them counted one time only. The biggest ten clones account for about a fifth of the sample. The sample in question was peripheral blood, obtained from a patient treated with radiotherapy plus ipilimumab. These receptor sequences come from a human donor with non-small cell lung cancer who had a partial response to radiotherapy plus ipilimumab.

The gene calls are TRBV18 and TRBJ2-3; D remains unclear. Per the germline V gene, CDR1 is KGHSH and CDR2 is LQKENI. This CDR3 has 12 residues. Trimming took 2 bases from V and 5 from J, leaving 5 bases between them. The DNA for the CDR3 is TGTGCCAGCTCACCAGGGCGAGATACGCAGTATTTT. It is translated as CASSPGRDTQYF.

Turning to this clone: A junction end diverges from the germline sequence, so it may reflect a read error. Different DNA sequences within this sample yield the same CDR3. V gene TRBV6-5 combines with J gene TRBJ1-6; D gene ambiguous. Germline V gene lookup returns CDR1 MNHEY and CDR2 SVGAGI. The CDR3 is 13 amino acids. The CDR3 is CASSYEESSPLHF. In DNA, the CDR3 is TGTGCCAGCAGTTATGAGGAGAGCTCACCTCTCCACTTT.

In this sample, this clone turned up a few times. The rearrangement joins TRBV5-1 to TRBJ2-3, with D perhaps matching TRBD2 (5 bases). Germline V gene data show CDR1 as SGHRS and CDR2 as YFSETQ. CDR3 size: 12 residues. V was clipped by 4 bases and J by 5 bases, with 8 bases between them. The CDR3 sequence is CASSPEVDTQYF. CDR3 coding DNA: TGCGCCAGCAGCCCGGAGGTAGATACGCAGTATTTT.

This clone was found a few times. The V call is TRBV9, the J call TRBJ1-5; 11 positions match TRBD1. After removal of 8 bases from V and 8 bases from J, the junction contained 9 bases not matched to a gene. There are 14 residues in the CDR3. Looked up from germline, CDR1 is SGDLS and CDR2 is YYNGEE. CDR3 nucleotides: TGTGCCAGTGGGGGACAGGGGGTCTTCAAGCCCCAGCATTTT. This codes for CASGGQGVFKPQHF.

This clone was detected only a few times. CDR3 amino acids: CASSNVADYEQYF. The CDR3 nucleotides read TGTGCCAGCAGCAACGTGGCGGATTACGAGCAGTACTTC. This chain connects TRBV7-2 to TRBJ2-5, with D unresolved. The J call may not be correct, given that the DNA end is closer to TRBJ2-7. The length of the CDR3 is 13 residues. Germline V gives CDR1 SGHTA, CDR2 FQGNSA.

The J gene is TRBJ2-7, the V gene TRBV15; TRBD1 aligns across 9 bases. The CDR3 consists of 17 residues. Per germline, CDR1 LNHNV and CDR2 YYDKDF (reference sequence). With 1 base clipped from V and 4 bases from J, the junction kept 11 bases outside the gene matches. The CDR3, as DNA: TGTGCCACCAGCAGAGCCCCCGGGACAGGGAATGAGTACGAGCAGTACTTC. Protein sequence: CATSRAPGTGNEYEQYF.

V and J are TRBV7-2 and TRBJ1-1; D gene ambiguous. Germline V gene sequence: CDR1 SGHTA, CDR2 FQGNSA. V was cut by 6 bases and J by 1 base, with 15 bases left in between. This CDR3 is 15 amino acids long. The CDR3 protein is CASSSRGIANTEAFF. In DNA, the CDR3 is TGTGCCAGCAGTAGCCGAGGGATAGCGAACACTGAAGCTTTCTTT.

In this sample, this clone turned up a few times. The V call is TRBV4-3, the J call TRBJ1-3; D unresolved. This CDR3 has 15 amino acids. Trimming took off 0 bases at V and 2 bases at J, with 8 bases between the two ends. Germline V lookup: CDR1 LGHNA, CDR2 YSLEER. The chain's CDR3 is CASSQEGRPGNTIYF. The CDR3 DNA is TGCGCCAGCAGCCAAGAGGGCAGACCTGGAAACACCATATATTTT.

J is TRBJ1-6 and V is TRBV7-2; D ambiguous. Germline CDR1 and CDR2: SGHTA and FQGNSA. V gave up 5 bases and J gave up 7 bases, with 9 bases separating them. The CDR3 has 13 amino acids. This chain's CDR3 is CASSQRRNSPLHF. The CDR3 region has the DNA TGTGCCAGCAGCCAACGGCGGAATTCACCCCTCCACTTT. The full variable domain, completed using reference TRBV7-2 and TRBJ1-6, is GAGVSQSPSNKVTEKGKDVELRCDPISGHTALYWYRQSLGQGLEFLIYFQGNSAPDKSGLPSDRFSAERTGGSVSTLTIQRTQQEDSAVYLCASSQRRNSPLHFGNGTRLTVT.

The chain uses TRBV9 and TRBJ1-1, with 12 bases lining up with TRBD1. The CDR3 has 20 amino acids. Germline CDR1 is SGDLS and CDR2 is YYNGEE. The V segment lost 0 bases and the J segment 5 bases; nucleotides outside the gene matches: 17. CDR3 coding DNA: TGTGCCAGCAGCGTAGTACTCGTCCCGGGACAGGGGGCGCGGGGGACTGAAGCTTTCTTT. Amino acid sequence: CASSVVLVPGQGARGTEAFF.

The V gene is TRBV7-3, the J gene TRBJ1-1; D is undetermined. CDR1 and CDR2 from the germline V gene are SGHTA and FQGTGA. CDR3 length: 13 amino acids. The V and J ends lost 3 bases and 5 bases respectively, with 10 bases between them. CDR3 region: CASSFIRGTEAFF. Written as DNA, the CDR3 is TGTGCCAGCAGCTTTATCAGAGGAACTGAAGCTTTCTTT.

The chain employs TRBV27 and TRBJ2-7, with 7 bases fitting TRBD2. The V segment lost 6 bases and the J segment 6 bases; nucleotides outside the gene matches: 11. Germline values: CDR1 MNHEY, CDR2 SMNVEV (reference sequence). The CDR3 consists of 14 residues. The chain's CDR3 is CASRRVGGPFEQYF. Here the CDR3 DNA reads TGTGCCAGCAGAAGGGTGGGAGGGCCCTTCGAGCAGTACTTC.

The rearrangement links TRBV27 to TRBJ1-6, with a weak D call TRBD1 (5 bases). V was clipped by 4 bases and J by 8 bases, with 12 bases between them. The CDR3 is made up of 14 amino acids. Germline assignment: CDR1 MNHEY and CDR2 SMNVEV (reference sequence). The CDR3 spells CASSSTGGYSPLHF. The CDR3 DNA sequence: TGTGCCAGCAGTTCAACAGGCGGCTATTCACCCCTCCACTTT.

The count of this clone is one. J is TRBJ2-5 and V is TRBV4-1; tentatively, D is TRBD2 (7 bases). Gene TRBJ2-7 matches the end of the DNA better, so the J call may be wrong. The CDR3 sequence is 16 residues long. In germline, CDR1 is MGHRA, CDR2 YSYEKL. The chain's CDR3 is CASSPRDGGRSYEQYF. The CDR3, as DNA: TGCGCCAGCAGCCCTAGGGACGGGGGGCGCTCCTACGAGCAGTACTTC.

The chain's CDR3 is CASSLGSRSYEQYF. Here the CDR3 DNA reads TGTGCCAGCAGTCTAGGCTCCCGCTCCTACGAGCAGTACTTC. This sequence joins TRBV6-5 and TRBJ2-7; D gene uncertain. V was trimmed by 5 bases and J by 0 bases, leaving 11 bases between them. Germline CDR1 MNHEY, CDR2 SVGAGI. The CDR3 extends over 14 amino acids.

The gene calls are TRBV7-2 and TRBJ2-5, with D possibly being TRBD2 (6 bases). Per germline, CDR1 SGHTA and CDR2 FQGNSA. CDR3 length equals 13 residues. The V and J ends lost 5 bases and 2 bases respectively, with 9 bases between them. CDR3 DNA: TGTGCCAGCAGCGGGGGACTGCAAGAGACCCAGTACTTC. Protein sequence: CASSGGLQETQYF.

The rearrangement uses TRBV4-3 and TRBJ2-3; maybe TRBD2 (6 bases). Trimming removed 4 bases from V and 4 bases from J, with 12 bases in between. There are 14 residues in the CDR3. Germline CDR1 reads LGHNA; CDR2 reads YSLEER. The CDR3 protein is CASSLGGAPDTQYF. CDR3 in DNA: TGCGCCAGCAGCCTCGGGGGAGCTCCAGATACGCAGTATTTT.

This clone came up a few times. V is TRBV6-5 and J is TRBJ2-7; TRBD2 is a possible D gene (6 bases). CDR3 size: 14 residues. Germline CDR1 and CDR2: MNHEY and SVGAGI. V gave up 6 bases and J gave up 4 bases, with 16 bases separating them. The CDR3 bases are TGTGCCAGCAGCGGGGGATGGGGGAGATACGAGCAGTACTTC. Translated, it gives CASSGGWGRYEQYF.

V gene TRBV7-3 combines with J gene TRBJ2-6; D perhaps matches TRBD2 (6 bases). Germline assignment: CDR1 SGHTA and CDR2 FQGTGA. The V end lost 5 bases, the J end lost 0 bases, and 17 bases lay between the germline ends. The CDR3 has 18 amino acids. The CDR3, as DNA: TGTGCCAGCAGCCCTACCGGGACTGCGATCTCTGGGGCCAACGTCCTGACTTTC. It specifies CASSPTGTAISGANVLTF.

The genes are TRBV5-1 and TRBJ2-7; 7 positions match TRBD2. CDR1 is SGHRS, CDR2 YFSETQ, per germline. The CDR3 is 18 residues long. The V segment lost 0 bases and the J segment 2 bases; nucleotides outside the gene matches: 14. This chain's CDR3 is CASSLETGGGGRTYEQYF. In DNA form, the CDR3 reads TGCGCCAGCAGCTTGGAGACGGGAGGTGGGGGAAGAACCTACGAGCAGTACTTC.

This chain links TRBV7-9 with TRBJ2-1; D unresolved. The CDR3 is made up of 11 amino acids. The germline V gene encodes CDR1 SEHNR and CDR2 FQNEAQ (reference sequence). Trimming shortened V by 2 bases and J by 8 bases, and 4 bases separated the two germline ends. The CDR3 nucleotides read TGTGCCAGCAGCTTAAGCGATGAGCAGTTCTTC. It encodes CASSLSDEQFF.

The V and J genes are TRBV14 and TRBJ2-7, with D possibly TRBD1 on 6 matching bases. The CDR3 runs 13 residues. Per the germline V gene, CDR1 is SGHDN and CDR2 is FVKESK. Trimming stripped 2 bases from V and 4 bases from J, with 9 bases between. CDR3 nucleotide sequence: TGTGCCAGCAGCCAACAGCAGGGGTACGAGCAGTACTTC. Protein product: CASSQQQGYEQYF.

The chain uses TRBV30 and TRBJ1-1; perhaps TRBD1 as D (6 bases). V lost 3 bases to trimming and J lost 11 bases, with 19 bases between them. The germline V gene encodes CDR1 GTSNPN and CDR2 SVGIG (reference sequence). The length of the CDR3 is 13 residues. DNA for the CDR3: TGTGCCTGGAGGAAATCTGCAGGGGCTGTGGCTTTCTTT. This sequence encodes CAWRKSAGAVAFF.

The chain couples TRBV9 to TRBJ1-1; D gene ambiguous. The V gene lost 0 bases and the J gene lost 1 base, with 7 bases spanning the gap. CDR3 length equals 14 residues. CDR1 is SGDLS, CDR2 YYNGEE, per germline. The DNA for the CDR3 is TGTGCCAGCAGCGTAGTAGGCGGGAACACTGAAGCTTTCTTT. Translating gives CASSVVGGNTEAFF.

The V gene is TRBV5-1, the J gene TRBJ1-2; possibly TRBD1 for D (6 bases). Trimming cost V 7 bases and J 4 bases, with 17 bases left between them. CDR1 and CDR2 from the germline V gene are SGHRS and YFSETQ. The CDR3 sequence is 14 residues long. The CDR3 DNA sequence: TGCGCCAGCCGGATGCTGACAGGTGTCTATGGCTACACCTTC. It specifies CASRMLTGVYGYTF.

The rearrangement joins TRBV5-8 to TRBJ2-3; TRBD1 is a possible D gene (6 bases). The CDR3 is 14 residues long. Trimming left V 0 bases short and J 6 bases short, with 11 bases between. CDR1 and CDR2 from the germline V gene are SGHTS and YDEGEE. CDR3 DNA: TGTGCCAGCAGCTTGGAGAACAGGGAGGATACGCAGTATTTT. Translation gives CASSLENREDTQYF.

This sequence joins TRBV2 and TRBJ2-7, with a possible D match to TRBD1 (5 bases). CDR1 is SNHLY, CDR2 FYNNEI, per germline. Trimming shortened V by 7 bases and J by 3 bases, and 10 bases separated the two germline ends. This CDR3 has 12 residues. For the CDR3, the DNA is TGTGCCAGCACGGACAACAGCTACGAGCAGTACTTC. Protein product: CASTDNSYEQYF.